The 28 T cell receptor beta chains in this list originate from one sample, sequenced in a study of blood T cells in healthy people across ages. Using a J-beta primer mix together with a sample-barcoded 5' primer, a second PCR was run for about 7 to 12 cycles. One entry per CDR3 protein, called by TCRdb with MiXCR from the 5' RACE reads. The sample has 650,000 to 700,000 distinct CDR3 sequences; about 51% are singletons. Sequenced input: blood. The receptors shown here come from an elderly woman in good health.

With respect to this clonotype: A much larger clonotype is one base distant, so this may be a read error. The CDR3: CASSIHGQGSYNEQYF. The CDR3, as DNA: TGCGCCAGCAGCATTCACGGACAGGGCTCCTACAATGAGCAGTACTTC. The rearrangement joins TRBV5-1 to TRBJ2-1; TRBD1 matches 8 bases. The assigned J gene may be wrong: the sequence end matches TRBJ2-7 better. CDR3 size: 16 residues. Germline V lookup: CDR1 SGHRS, CDR2 YFSETQ.

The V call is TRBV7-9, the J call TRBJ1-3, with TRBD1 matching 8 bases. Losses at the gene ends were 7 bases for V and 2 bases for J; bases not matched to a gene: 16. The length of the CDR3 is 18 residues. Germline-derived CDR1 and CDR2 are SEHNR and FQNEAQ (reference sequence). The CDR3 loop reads CASNVQGARSGAGNTIYF. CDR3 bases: TGTGCCAGCAACGTCCAGGGGGCGCGATCGGGTGCTGGAAACACCATATATTTT.

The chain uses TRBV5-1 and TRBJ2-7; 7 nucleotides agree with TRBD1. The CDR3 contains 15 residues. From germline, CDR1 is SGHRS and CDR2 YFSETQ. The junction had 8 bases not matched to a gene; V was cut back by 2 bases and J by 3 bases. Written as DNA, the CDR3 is TGCGCCAGCAGCTTCTTGAGACAGGGAGACTACGAGCAGTACTTC. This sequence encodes CASSFLRQGDYEQYF.

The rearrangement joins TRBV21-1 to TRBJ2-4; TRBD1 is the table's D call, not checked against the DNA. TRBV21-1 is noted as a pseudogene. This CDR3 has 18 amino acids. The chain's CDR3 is CASSKDWDATLAKNIQYF. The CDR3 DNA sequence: TGTGCCAGCAGCAAAGATTGGGACGCCACCCTAGCCAAAAACATTCAGTACTTC.

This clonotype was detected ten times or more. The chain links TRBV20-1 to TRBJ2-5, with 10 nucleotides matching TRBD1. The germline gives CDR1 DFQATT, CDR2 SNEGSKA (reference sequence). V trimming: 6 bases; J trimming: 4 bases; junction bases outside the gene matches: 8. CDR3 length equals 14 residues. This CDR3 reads CSAPDRGRGETQYF. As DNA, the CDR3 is TGCAGTGCGCCAGACAGGGGGCGAGGAGAGACCCAGTACTTC.

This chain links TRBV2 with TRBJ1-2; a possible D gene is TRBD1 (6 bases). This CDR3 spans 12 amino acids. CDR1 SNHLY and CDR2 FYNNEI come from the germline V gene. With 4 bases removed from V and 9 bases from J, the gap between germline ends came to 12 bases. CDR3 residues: CASSGDTRSYTF. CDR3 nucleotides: TGTGCCAGCAGTGGGGACACTCGGAGCTACACCTTC. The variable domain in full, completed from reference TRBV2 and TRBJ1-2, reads EPEVTQTPSHQVTQMGQEVILRCVPISNHLYFYWYRQILGQKVEFLVSFYNNEISEKSEIFDDQFSVERPDGSNFTLKIRSTKLEDSAMYFCASSGDTRSYTFGSGTRLTVV.

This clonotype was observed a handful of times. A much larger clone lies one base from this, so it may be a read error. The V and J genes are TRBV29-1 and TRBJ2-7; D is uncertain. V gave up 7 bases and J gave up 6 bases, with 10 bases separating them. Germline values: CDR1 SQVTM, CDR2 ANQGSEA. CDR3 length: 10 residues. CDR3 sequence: CSADSLEQYF. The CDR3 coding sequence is TGCAGCGCTGACTCCCTCGAGCAGTACTTC.

The CDR3 DNA sequence: TGTGCCAGCAGTAGGGCGGGGGGTAGCGGAGATACGCAGTATTTT. It yields the protein CASSRAGGSGDTQYF. V usage is TRBV12-3 or TRBV12-4 and J usage is TRBJ2-3, with 8 nucleotides matching TRBD2. V was pared by 5 bases and J by 5 bases, with 9 bases of the junction left unmatched. CDR3 length equals 15 residues.

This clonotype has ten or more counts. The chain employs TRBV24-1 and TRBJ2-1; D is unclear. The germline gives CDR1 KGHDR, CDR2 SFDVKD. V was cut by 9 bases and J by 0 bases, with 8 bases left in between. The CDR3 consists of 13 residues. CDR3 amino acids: CATGRSSYNEQFF. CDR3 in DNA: TGTGCCACCGGCAGAAGCTCCTACAATGAGCAGTTCTTC.

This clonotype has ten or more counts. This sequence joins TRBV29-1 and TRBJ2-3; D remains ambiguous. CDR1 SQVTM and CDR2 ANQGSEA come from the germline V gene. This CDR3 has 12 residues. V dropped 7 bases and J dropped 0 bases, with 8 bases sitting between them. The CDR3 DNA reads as TGCAGCGCAGGTGGCAGCACAGATACGCAGTATTTT. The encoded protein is CSAGGSTDTQYF.

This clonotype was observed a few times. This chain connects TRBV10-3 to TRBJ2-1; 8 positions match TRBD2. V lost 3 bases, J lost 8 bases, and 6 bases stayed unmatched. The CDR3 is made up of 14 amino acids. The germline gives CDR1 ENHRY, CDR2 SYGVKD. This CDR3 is CAISDGTGGDEQFF. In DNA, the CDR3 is TGTGCCATCAGTGATGGGACGGGAGGGGATGAGCAGTTCTTC.

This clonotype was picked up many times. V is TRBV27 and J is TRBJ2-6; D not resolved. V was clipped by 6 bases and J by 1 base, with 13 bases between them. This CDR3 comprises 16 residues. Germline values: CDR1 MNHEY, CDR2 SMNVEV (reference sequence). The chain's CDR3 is CASRKAKQSGANVLTF. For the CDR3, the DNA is TGTGCCAGCAGGAAGGCGAAACAATCTGGGGCCAACGTCCTGACTTTC.

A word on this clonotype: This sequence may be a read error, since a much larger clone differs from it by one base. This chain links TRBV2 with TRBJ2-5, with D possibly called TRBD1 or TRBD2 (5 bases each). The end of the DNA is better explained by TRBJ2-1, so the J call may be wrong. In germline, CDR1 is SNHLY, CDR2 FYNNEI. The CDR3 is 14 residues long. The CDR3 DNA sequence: TGTGCCAGCAGCCTCTTCTCGGGGCAAGAGACCCAGTTCTTC. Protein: CASSLFSGQETQFF.

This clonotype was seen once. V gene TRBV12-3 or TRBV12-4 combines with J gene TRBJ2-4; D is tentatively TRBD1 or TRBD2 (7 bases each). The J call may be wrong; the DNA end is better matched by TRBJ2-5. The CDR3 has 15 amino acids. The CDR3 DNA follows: TGTGCCAGCAACCCTGGGAGGGGGCTAACAGAGACCCAGTACTTC. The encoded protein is CASNPGRGLTETQYF.

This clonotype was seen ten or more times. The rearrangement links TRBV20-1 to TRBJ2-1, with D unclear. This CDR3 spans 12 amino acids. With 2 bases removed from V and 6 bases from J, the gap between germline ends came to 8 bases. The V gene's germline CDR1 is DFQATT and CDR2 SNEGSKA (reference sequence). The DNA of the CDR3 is TGCAGTGCTAGAAATCCAAGCAATGAGCAGTTCTTC. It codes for CSARNPSNEQFF.

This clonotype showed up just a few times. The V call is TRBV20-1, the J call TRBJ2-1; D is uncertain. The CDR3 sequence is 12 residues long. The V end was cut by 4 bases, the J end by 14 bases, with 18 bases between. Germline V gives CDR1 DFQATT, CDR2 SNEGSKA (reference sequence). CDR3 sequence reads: CSAKATPPREFF. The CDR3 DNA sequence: TGCAGTGCTAAGGCGACCCCTCCAAGGGAGTTCTTC.

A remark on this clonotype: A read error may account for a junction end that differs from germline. This chain's CDR3 is CASSWDDSYEQDF. As DNA, the CDR3 is TGCGCCAGCAGCTGGGACGACTCCTACGAGCAGGACTTC. The V and J genes are TRBV5-1 and TRBJ2-7; D assignment may be TRBD1 or TRBD2 (5 bases each). The CDR3 contains 13 residues. Germline assignment: CDR1 SGHRS and CDR2 YFSETQ.

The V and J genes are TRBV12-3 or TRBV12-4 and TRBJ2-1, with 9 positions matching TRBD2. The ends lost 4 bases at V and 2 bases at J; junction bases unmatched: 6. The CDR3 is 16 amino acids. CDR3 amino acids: CASSWDSGGPYNEQFF. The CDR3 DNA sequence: TGTGCCAGCAGTTGGGATAGCGGGGGACCCTACAATGAGCAGTTCTTC.

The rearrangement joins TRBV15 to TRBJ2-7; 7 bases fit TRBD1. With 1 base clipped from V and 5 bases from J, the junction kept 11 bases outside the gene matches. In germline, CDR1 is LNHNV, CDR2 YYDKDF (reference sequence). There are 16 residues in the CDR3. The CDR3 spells CATSRGANRGNHEQYF. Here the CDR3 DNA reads TGTGCCACCAGCAGAGGGGCGAACAGGGGAAATCACGAGCAGTACTTC. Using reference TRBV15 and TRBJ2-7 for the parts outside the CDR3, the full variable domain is DAMVIQNPRYQVTQFGKPVTLSCSQTLNHNVMYWYQQKSSQAPKLLFHYYDKDFNNEADTPDNFQSRRPNTSFCFLDIRSPGLGDTAMYLCATSRGANRGNHEQYFGPGTRLTVT.

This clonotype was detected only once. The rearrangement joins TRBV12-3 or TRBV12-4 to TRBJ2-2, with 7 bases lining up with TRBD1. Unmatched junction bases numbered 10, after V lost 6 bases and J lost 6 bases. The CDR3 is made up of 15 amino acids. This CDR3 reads CASRTGTADAGELFF. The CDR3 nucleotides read TGTGCCAGCAGGACCGGGACAGCCGACGCCGGGGAGCTGTTTTTT.

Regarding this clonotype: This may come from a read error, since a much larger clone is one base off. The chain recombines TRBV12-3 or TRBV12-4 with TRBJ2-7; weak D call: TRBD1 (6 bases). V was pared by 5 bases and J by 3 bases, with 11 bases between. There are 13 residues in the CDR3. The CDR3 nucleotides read TGTGCCAGCAGTATAGTGGGACACTACGAGCAGTACTTC. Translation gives CASSIVGHYEQYF.

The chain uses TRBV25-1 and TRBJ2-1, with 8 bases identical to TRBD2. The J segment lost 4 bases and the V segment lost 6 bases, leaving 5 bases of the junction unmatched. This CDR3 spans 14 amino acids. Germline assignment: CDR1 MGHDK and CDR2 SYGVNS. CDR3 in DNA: TGTGCCAGCAGAGCGGGAGCGGGGTACAATGAGCAGTTCTTC. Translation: CASRAGAGYNEQFF. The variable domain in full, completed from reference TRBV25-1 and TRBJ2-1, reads EADIYQTPRYLVIGTGKKITLECSQTMGHDKMYWYQQDPGMELHLIHYSYGVNSTEKGDLSSESTVSRIRTEHFPLTLESARPSHTSQYLCASRAGAGYNEQFFGPGTRLTVL.

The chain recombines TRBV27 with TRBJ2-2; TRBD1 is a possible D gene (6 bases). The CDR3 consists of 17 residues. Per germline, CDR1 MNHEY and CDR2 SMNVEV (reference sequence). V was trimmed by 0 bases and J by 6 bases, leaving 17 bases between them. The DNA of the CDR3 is TGTGCCAGCAGTTTATCGATTTTACAGGGTGTGGCCGGGGAGCTGTTTTTT. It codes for CASSLSILQGVAGELFF.

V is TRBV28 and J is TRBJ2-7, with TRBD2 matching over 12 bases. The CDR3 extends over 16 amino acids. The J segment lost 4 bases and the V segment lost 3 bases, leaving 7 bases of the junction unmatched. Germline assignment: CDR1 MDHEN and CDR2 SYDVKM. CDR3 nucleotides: TGTGCCAGCAGTTTGCCACTAGCGGGAGGACGATACGAGCAGTACTTC. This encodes CASSLPLAGGRYEQYF.

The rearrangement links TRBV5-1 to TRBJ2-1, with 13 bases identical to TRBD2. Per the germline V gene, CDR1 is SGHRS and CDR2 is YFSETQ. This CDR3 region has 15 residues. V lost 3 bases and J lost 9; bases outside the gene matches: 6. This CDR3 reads CASSSGLAGVVEQFF. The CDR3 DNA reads TGCGCCAGCAGCTCAGGACTAGCGGGAGTGGTTGAGCAGTTCTTC.

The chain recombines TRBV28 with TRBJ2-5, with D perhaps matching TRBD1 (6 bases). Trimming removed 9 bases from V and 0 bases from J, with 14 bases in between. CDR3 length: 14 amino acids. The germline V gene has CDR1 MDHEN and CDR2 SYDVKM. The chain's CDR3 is CASRSQGNQETQYF. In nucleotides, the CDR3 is TGTGCCAGTAGGTCGCAGGGGAACCAAGAGACCCAGTACTTC. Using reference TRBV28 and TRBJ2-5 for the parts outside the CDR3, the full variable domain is DVKVTQSSRYLVKRTGEKVFLECVQDMDHENMFWYRQDPGLGLRLIYFSYDVKMKEKGDIPEGYSVSREKKERFSLILESASTNQTSMYLCASRSQGNQETQYFGPGTRLLVL.

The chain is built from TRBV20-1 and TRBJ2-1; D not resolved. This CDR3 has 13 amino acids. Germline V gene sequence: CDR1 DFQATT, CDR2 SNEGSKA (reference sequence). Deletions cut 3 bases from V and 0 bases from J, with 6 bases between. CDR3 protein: CSASDLSYNEQFF. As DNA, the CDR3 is TGCAGTGCTAGCGACCTCTCCTACAATGAGCAGTTCTTC.

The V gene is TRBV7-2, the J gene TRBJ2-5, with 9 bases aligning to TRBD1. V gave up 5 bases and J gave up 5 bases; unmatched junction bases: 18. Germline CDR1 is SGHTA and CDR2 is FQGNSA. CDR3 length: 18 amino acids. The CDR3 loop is CASSPVVGTGGNRETQYF. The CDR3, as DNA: TGTGCCAGCAGCCCGGTCGTCGGAACAGGGGGCAATAGGGAGACCCAGTACTTC. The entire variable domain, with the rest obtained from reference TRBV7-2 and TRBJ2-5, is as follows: GAGVSQSPSNKVTEKGKDVELRCDPISGHTALYWYRQSLGQGLEFLIYFQGNSAPDKSGLPSDRFSAERTGGSVSTLTIQRTQQEDSAVYLCASSPVVGTGGNRETQYFGPGTRLLVL.